A single TCR beta chain is shown here with its context. The data originate from a study of T cell changes during pregnancy in multiple sclerosis. The table came from immunoSEQ multiplex PCR; TCRdb's copy has only in-frame clones and leaves some out. The sample lists around 70,000 clones; about 90% were seen once. V dropped 7 bases and J dropped 4 bases, with 10 bases sitting between them. CDR1 is DFQATT, CDR2 SNEGSKA, per germline (reference sequence). There are 11 residues in the CDR3. The chain recombines TRBV20-1 with TRBJ1-1; unclear D gene. The source material was peripheral blood, sampled in the first trimester of pregnancy. The source is a female donor in good health, enrolled as a control in a pregnancy study. The CDR3 region is CSGALSTEAFF. CDR3 DNA: TGCAGTGGTGCCCTGAGCACTGAAGCTTTCTTT.